This TCR beta chain was sequenced for a study of blood T cells in healthy people across ages. Sample-barcoded 5' priming and a J-beta primer mix drove a second PCR of about 7 to 12 cycles. TCRdb re-called the 5' RACE reads through MiXCR, storing one row per CDR3 protein. The sample lists 800,000 or so distinct CDR3 sequences; 20% to 25% were seen once. Germline values: CDR1 SGHVS, CDR2 FQNEAQ. The CDR3 spans 13 residues. V gave up 1 base and J gave up 6 bases, with 9 bases separating them. The authors isolated at least 6.5 million PBMCs per sample. This clonotype was detected a few times. This same sample was also taken into another study, of T cells of mothers and their children. Per that study: cDNA synthesis used all extracted RNA, 1.5 ug per 15 ul. Normalized overlap was always slightly, never significantly, higher in related than unrelated mother-child pairs.

The source material was blood. V is TRBV7-8 and J is TRBJ1-2; D might be TRBD1 (5 bases). This clonotype originated in a boy between 10 and 17 years old in good health. CDR3 in amino acids: CASSLDPGNGYTF. CDR3 in DNA: TGTGCCAGCAGCTTAGATCCAGGGAATGGCTACACCTTC.